The subject of this entry is one T cell receptor (beta chain). Assay: immunoSEQ multiplex PCR; the TCRdb copy retains only in-frame clones and omits some. The repertoire consists of approximately 67,000 clones, with around 84% occurring once and the leading ten covering around 8.2%. The CDR3 spans 15 residues. Trimming took 0 bases from V and 0 from J, leaving 9 bases between them. Looked up from germline, CDR1 is SGHDT and CDR2 is YYEEEE. These data originate in a study of OX40 agonist ivuxolimab in advanced cancers. Sequencing was performed on CD4+ or CD8+ T cells sorted from blood, taken in a trial of the OX40 agonist ivuxolimab. This sequence joins TRBV5-6 and TRBJ1-1; D not resolved. This receptor was obtained from an adult with an advanced solid tumor such as melanoma, head and neck, liver or kidney cancer. In DNA form, the CDR3 reads TGTGCCAGCAGCTTGGCACCGACTGTGAACACTGAAGCTTTCTTT. This gives the protein CASSLAPTVNTEAFF.